This TCR beta chain was retrieved from a study of cytomegalovirus exposure and HLA in healthy donors. Primers included in the PCR were 60 Vbeta and 13 Jbeta primers. Here immunoSEQ multiplex PCR was the method, and the copy in TCRdb shows in-frame clones only, minus some. The sample contains around 100,000 clones, around 10% of which appear only once. In regard to this clone: Its specificity is not known.

Study-wide findings and caveats: Further analysis, carried out later, found HLA-associated TCR beta chains more clonally expanded than equally common other chains.

The CDR3 is 13 residues long. Deletions cut 3 bases from V and 6 bases from J, with 12 bases between. CDR1 GTSNPN and CDR2 SVGIG come from the germline V gene (reference sequence). The sample comprised PBMCs. The chain combines TRBV30 with TRBJ1-5; D is perhaps TRBD1 (5 bases). The source is a man aged 40-50 years in good health and CMV-seropositive. CDR3 nucleotides: TGTGCCTGGAGCCGGCAGGGCGGTCAGCCCCAGCATTTT. Its translation: CAWSRQGGQPQHF.